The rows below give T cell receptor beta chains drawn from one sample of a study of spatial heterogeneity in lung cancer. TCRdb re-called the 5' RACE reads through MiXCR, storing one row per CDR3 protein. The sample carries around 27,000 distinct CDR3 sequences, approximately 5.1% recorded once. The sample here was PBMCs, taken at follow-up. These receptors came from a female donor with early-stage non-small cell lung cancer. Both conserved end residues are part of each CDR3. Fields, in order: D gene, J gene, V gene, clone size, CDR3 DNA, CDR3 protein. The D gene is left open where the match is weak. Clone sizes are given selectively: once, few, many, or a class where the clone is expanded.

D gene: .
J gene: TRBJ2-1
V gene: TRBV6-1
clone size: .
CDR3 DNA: TGTGCCAGCAGTGAGGAGAAGGGGCCCTACAATGAGCAGTTCTTC
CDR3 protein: CASSEEKGPYNEQFF

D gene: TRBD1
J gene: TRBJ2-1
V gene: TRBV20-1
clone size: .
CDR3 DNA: TGCAGTGCTACGGGACAGGTGGGGTTGGATGAGCAGTTCTTC
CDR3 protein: CSATGQVGLDEQFF

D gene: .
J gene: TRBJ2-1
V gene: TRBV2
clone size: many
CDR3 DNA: TGTGCCAGCAGTGAAGCGCTTCCACATTACAATGAGCAGTTCTTC
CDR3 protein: CASSEALPHYNEQFF

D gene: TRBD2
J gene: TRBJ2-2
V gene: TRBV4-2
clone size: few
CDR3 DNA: TGTGCCAGCAGCCAAGAGGGACTAGCGGGGGTAAAGGGGGAGCTGTTTTTT
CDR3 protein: CASSQEGLAGVKGELFF

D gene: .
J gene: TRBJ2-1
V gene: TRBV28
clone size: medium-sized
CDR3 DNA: TGTGCCAGCAGTTCCTCGAACGTCGATGAGCAGTTCTTC
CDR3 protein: CASSSSNVDEQFF

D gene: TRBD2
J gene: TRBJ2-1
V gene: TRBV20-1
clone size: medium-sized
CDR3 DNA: TGCAGTGCTAGACCGCGGGGGACCTTATCCTACAATGAGCAGTTCTTC
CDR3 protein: CSARPRGTLSYNEQFF

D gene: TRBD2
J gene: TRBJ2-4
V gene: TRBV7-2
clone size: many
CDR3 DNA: TGTGCCAGCAGCTTACCTCTAGCGGGGGGCCTGTGGTACTTC
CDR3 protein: CASSLPLAGGLWYF

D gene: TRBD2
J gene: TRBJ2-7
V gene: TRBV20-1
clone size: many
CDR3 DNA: TGCAGTGCCCCCCAAGCGGGAGTATACGAGCAGTACTTC
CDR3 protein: CSAPQAGVYEQYF

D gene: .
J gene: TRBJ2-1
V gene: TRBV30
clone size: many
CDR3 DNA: TGTGCCTGGAGTGCAGGGGTATTCAATGAGCAGTTCTTC
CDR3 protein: CAWSAGVFNEQFF

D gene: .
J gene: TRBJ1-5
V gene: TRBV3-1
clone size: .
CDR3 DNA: TGTGCCAGCAGCCAATCTAGGCCGGACTATAGCAATCAGCCCCAGCATTTT
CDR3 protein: CASSQSRPDYSNQPQHF

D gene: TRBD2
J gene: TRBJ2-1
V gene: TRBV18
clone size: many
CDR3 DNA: TGTGCCAGCTCACCACTAGCGGGAGGGCCGAATGAGCAGTTCTTC
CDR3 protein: CASSPLAGGPNEQFF

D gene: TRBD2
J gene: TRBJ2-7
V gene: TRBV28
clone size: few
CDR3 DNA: TGTGCCAGCAGTTTCATCGGACTAGCTCACGAGCAGTACTTC
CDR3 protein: CASSFIGLAHEQYF

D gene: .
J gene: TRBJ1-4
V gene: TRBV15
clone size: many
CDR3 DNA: TGTGCCACCAGCAGAGATCCATCGGATTTAGGCATCGGAAAACTGTTTTTT
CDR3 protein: CATSRDPSDLGIGKLFF

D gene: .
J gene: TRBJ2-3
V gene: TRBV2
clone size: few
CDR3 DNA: TGTGCCAGCAGTGAAGGAGGTACGCAGTATTTT
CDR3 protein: CASSEGGTQYF

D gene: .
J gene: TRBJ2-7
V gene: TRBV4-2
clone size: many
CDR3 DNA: TGTGCCAGCAGGCGGGACCTGAGCTCCTACGAGCAGTACTTC
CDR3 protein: CASRRDLSSYEQYF

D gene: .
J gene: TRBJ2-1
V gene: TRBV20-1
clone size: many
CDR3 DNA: TGCAGTGCTAGTCCTAGGGGCAATGAGCAGTTCTTC
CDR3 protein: CSASPRGNEQFF

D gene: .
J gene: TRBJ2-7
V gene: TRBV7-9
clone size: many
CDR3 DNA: TGTGCCAGCAGCTCCCTTTTGTACGAGCAGTACTTC
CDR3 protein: CASSSLLYEQYF

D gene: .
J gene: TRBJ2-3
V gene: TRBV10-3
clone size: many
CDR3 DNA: TGTGCCATCAGTGAGTCGGGAGGTCTGGATACGCAGTATTTT
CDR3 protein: CAISESGGLDTQYF

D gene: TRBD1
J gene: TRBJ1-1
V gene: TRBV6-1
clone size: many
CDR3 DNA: TGTGCCAGCTTGAGTAGGGGGCTTTGGATCACTGAAGCTTTCTTT
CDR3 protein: CASLSRGLWITEAFF

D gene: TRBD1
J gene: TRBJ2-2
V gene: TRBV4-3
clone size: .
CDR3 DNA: TGCGCCAGCTCTTCCCGGACAGGGGGGCGCACCGGGGAGCTGTTTTTT
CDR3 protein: CASSSRTGGRTGELFF

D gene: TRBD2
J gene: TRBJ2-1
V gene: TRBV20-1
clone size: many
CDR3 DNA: TGCAGTGCTAGAAGGACTAGAAAAGAGCAGTTCTTC
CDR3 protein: CSARRTRKEQFF

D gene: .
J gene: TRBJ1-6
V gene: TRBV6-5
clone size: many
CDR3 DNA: TGTGCCAGCAGTGGACAGCTTAATAATTCACCCCTCCACTTT
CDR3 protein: CASSGQLNNSPLHF

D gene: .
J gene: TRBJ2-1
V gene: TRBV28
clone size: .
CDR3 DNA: TGTGCCAGCAAGGGCTCCTACAATGAGCAGTTCTTC
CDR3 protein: CASKGSYNEQFF

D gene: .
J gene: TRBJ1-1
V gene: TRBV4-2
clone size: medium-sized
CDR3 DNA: TGTGCCAGCAGCCAAGATGCAAGTGAAGCTTTCTTT
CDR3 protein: CASSQDASEAFF

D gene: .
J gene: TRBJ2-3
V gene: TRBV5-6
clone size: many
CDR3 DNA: TGTGCCAGCAGGGCTGGGGCTAGTACGCAGTATTTT
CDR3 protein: CASRAGASTQYF

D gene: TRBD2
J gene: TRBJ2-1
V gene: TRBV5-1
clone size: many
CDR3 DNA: TGCGCCAGCAGCCCCGGACTAGTCGGCTACAATGAGCAGTTCTTC
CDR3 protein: CASSPGLVGYNEQFF

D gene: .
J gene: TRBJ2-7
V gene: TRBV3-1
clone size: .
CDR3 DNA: TGTGCCGCCGCTCAACAGGGCGTCAACGAGCAGTACTTC
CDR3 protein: CAAAQQGVNEQYF

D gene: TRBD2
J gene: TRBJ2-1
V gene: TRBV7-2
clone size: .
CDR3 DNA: TGTGCCAGCAGCTTAGCGGGGGGGAACAGGAATGAGCAGTTCTTC
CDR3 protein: CASSLAGGNRNEQFF

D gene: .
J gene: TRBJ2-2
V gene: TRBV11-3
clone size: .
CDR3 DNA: TGTGCCAGCAGCTTAGATCGCCACACCGGGGAGCTGTTTTTT
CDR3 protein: CASSLDRHTGELFF

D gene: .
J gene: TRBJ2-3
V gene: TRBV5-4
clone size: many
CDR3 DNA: TGTGCCAGCAGCTTTTTCGGGGGAAGCACAGATACGCAGTATTTT
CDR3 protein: CASSFFGGSTDTQYF

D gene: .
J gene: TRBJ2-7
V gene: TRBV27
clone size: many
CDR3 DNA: TGTGCCAGTGGGACGGGGACCTACGAGCAGTACTTC
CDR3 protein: CASGTGTYEQYF

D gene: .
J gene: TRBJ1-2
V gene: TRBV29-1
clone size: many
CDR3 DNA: TGCAGCGTAGAGACACCAGGCTTAGGCTACACCTTC
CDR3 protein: CSVETPGLGYTF

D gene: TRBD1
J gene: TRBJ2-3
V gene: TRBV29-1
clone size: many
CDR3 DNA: TGCAGCGTTGATCGGGACAGCGTCCTTACGCAGTATTTT
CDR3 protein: CSVDRDSVLTQYF

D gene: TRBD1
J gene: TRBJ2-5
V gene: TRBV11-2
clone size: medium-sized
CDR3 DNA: TGTGCCAGCAGCTTAGACCGGGACAGGCAAGAGACCCAGTACTTC
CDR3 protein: CASSLDRDRQETQYF

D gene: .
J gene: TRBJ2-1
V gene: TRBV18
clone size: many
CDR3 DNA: TGTGCCAGCTCACCACCGGAGACAGCCGCCGACAATGAGCAGTTCTTC
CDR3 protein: CASSPPETAADNEQFF

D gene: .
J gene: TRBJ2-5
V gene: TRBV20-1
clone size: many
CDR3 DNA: TGCAGTGGCGGACAAGAGACCCAGTACTTC
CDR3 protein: CSGGQETQYF

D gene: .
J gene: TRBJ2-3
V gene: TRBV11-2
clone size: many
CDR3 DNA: TGTGCCAGCAGCTTAATAAGGGGGGGACAGCACACAGATACGCAGTATTTT
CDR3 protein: CASSLIRGGQHTDTQYF

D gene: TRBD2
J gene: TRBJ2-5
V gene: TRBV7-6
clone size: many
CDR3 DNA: TGTGCCAGCAGCCTTAGTGCGGGAGGAGAGACCCAGTACTTC
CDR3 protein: CASSLSAGGETQYF

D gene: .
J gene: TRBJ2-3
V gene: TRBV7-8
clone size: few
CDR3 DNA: TGTGCCAGCAGCTTAGCTGGGAGCGGGCACAATACGCAGTATTTT
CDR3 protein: CASSLAGSGHNTQYF

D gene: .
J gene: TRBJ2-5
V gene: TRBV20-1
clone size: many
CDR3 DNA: TGCAGTGCTACCGACAGTAACCCTCAAGAGACCCAGTACTTC
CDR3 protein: CSATDSNPQETQYF

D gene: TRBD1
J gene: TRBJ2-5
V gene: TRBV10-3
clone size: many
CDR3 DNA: TGTGCCATCAGTGATGGGACAGGGAAGGAGACCCAGTACTTC
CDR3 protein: CAISDGTGKETQYF

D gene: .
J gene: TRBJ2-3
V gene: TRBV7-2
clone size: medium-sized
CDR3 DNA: TGTGCCAAACAGATAAGCACAGATACGCAGTATTTT
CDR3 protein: CAKQISTDTQYF

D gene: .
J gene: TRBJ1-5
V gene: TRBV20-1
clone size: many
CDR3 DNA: TGCAGTGCGCCGCCGGGGGTGGGACGTCAGCCCCAGCATTTT
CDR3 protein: CSAPPGVGRQPQHF

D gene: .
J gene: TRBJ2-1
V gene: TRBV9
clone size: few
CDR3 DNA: TGTGCCAGCAGCGGACAGGGAGGGTACAATGAGCAGTTCTTC
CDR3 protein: CASSGQGGYNEQFF

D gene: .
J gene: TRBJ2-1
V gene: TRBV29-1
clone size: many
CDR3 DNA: TGCAGCGTTGAAGTACTAGGGGGGGGTAATGAGCAGTTCTTC
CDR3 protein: CSVEVLGGGNEQFF

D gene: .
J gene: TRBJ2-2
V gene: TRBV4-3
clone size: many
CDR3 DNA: TGCGCCAGCAGCCAAGGACCCGCGAACACCGGGGAGCTGTTTTTT
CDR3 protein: CASSQGPANTGELFF

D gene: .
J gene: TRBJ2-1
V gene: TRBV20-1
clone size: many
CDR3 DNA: TGCAGTGCTAGATCGGACAGTCAGGGGTTCTTC
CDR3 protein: CSARSDSQGFF

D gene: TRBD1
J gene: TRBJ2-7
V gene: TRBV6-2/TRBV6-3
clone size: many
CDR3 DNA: TGTGCCAGCAGATACTCGGGACAGGCGACCTACGAGCAGTACTTC
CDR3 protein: CASRYSGQATYEQYF

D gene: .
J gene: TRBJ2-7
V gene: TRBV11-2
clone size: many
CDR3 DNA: TGTGCCAGCAGCCCCGCCCGGGACTTTAGCTCCTACGAGCAGTACTTC
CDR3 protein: CASSPARDFSSYEQYF

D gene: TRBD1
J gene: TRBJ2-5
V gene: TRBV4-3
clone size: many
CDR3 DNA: TGCGCCAGCAGCCAGACGACAGGGGAGACCCAGTACTTC
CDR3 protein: CASSQTTGETQYF

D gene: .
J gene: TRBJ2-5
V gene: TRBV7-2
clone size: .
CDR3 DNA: TGTGCCAGCAGCTTAGCGGCCTCTCCGACCCAGTACTTC
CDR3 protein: CASSLAASPTQYF

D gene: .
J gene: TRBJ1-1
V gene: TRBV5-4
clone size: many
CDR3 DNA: TGTGCCAGCAGCCCCCGCGCAGGGAACACTGAAGCTTTCTTT
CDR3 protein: CASSPRAGNTEAFF

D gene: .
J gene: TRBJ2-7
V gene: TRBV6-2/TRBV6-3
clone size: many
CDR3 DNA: TGTGCCAGCAGTTACTCGAAGCTGACAGTCCCCTACGAGCAGTACTTC
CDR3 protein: CASSYSKLTVPYEQYF

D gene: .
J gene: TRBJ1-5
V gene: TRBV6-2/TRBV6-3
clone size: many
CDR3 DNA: TGTGCCAGCAGTCCGTTACGACAGGAGGTCAATCAGCCCCAGCATTTT
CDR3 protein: CASSPLRQEVNQPQHF

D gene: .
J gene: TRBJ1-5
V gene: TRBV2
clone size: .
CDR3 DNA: TGTGCCAGCAGTCAGGGAAGCCTTTGGCCCCAGCATTTT
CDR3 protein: CASSQGSLWPQHF